This is a list of T cell receptor beta chains from one sample in a study of spatial heterogeneity in lung cancer. MiXCR, run by TCRdb on the 5' RACE reads, gives a single entry per CDR3 protein. The sample contains approximately 15,000 distinct CDR3 sequences, approximately 4.5% of which appear only once. Sequenced material: lung tumor tissue, taken at surgery. Source of these receptors: a female donor with early-stage non-small cell lung cancer. Each CDR3 is given with its conserved first and last residue. The D gene is left open where the match is weak. Size is omitted from some rows. Given values are once, few, many or a class for expanded clones.

few	.	TRBV5-1	TRBJ2-7	TGCGCCAGCAGCTGGGGTAGTGGCCCCGACGAGCAGTACTTC	CASSWGSGPDEQYF
many	.	TRBV6-6	TRBJ2-1	TGTGCCAGCAGTTACTCGGAAACTGGCAATGAGCAGTTCTTC	CASSYSETGNEQFF
many	.	TRBV7-2	TRBJ1-2	TGTGCCAGCAGACTTAGACAGGCGGTGGGCTATGGCTACACCTTC	CASRLRQAVGYGYTF
.	.	TRBV9	TRBJ1-4	TGTGCCAGCAGCGTAGATGGCAGGGACGGCGAAAAACTGTTTTTT	CASSVDGRDGEKLFF
many	.	TRBV5-1	TRBJ1-6	TGCGCCAGCTCAGACGGAGCGGGACCCCATGTCCACTTT	CASSDGAGPHVHF
many	TRBD2	TRBV7-9	TRBJ2-1	TGTGCCAGCAGCCGCGGACTAGCGGGGGAAAGCTACAATGAGCAGTTCTTC	CASSRGLAGESYNEQFF
many	.	TRBV6-1	TRBJ2-7	TGTGCCAGCAGTGTTACATCGGCCACCACTTACGAGCAGTACTTC	CASSVTSATTYEQYF
many	.	TRBV15	TRBJ2-7	TGTGCCACCAGCAGAGATCAGCGCAAGCAGTACTTC	CATSRDQRKQYF
many	TRBD2	TRBV7-3	TRBJ2-5	TGTGCCAGCAGCAGATGGGGGAGGGTTGGAGAGACCCAGTACTTC	CASSRWGRVGETQYF
many	.	TRBV5-6	TRBJ2-3	TGTGCCAGCAGCTTGGAGACACCTAGAGGGAGCACAGATACGCAGTATTTT	CASSLETPRGSTDTQYF
many	TRBD1	TRBV29-1	TRBJ1-5	TGCAGCGCTTCGACAGGGCCGTGGCAGCCCCAGCATTTT	CSASTGPWQPQHF
many	.	TRBV7-6	TRBJ1-6	TGTGCCAGCAGCTTAGACTTAAATTCACCCCTCCACTTT	CASSLDLNSPLHF
few	.	TRBV5-1	TRBJ2-5	TGCGCCAGCAGCTTGACGGCTCCCCCGGAGACCCAGTACTTC	CASSLTAPPETQYF
many	.	TRBV6-5	TRBJ1-1	TGTGCCAGCAGTTACGACAGGTATAACACTGAAGCTTTCTTT	CASSYDRYNTEAFF
many	TRBD1	TRBV10-3	TRBJ2-7	TGTGCCATCAGTACTAGGACAGGGGAAGACGAGCAGTACTTC	CAISTRTGEDEQYF
medium-sized	.	TRBV29-1	TRBJ2-3	TGCAGCGTTGAAGATCAGGGGAATACGCAGTATTTT	CSVEDQGNTQYF
many	.	TRBV2	TRBJ2-5	TGTGCCAGCAGTCCCGGTCAAGAGACCCAGTACTTC	CASSPGQETQYF
many	TRBD1	TRBV18	TRBJ2-7	TGTGCCAGCTCACCACAGGGACAGGGGGCCTACGAGCAGTACTTC	CASSPQGQGAYEQYF
many	TRBD1	TRBV2	TRBJ2-7	TGTGCCAGCAGCGCGACAGGGGCCGAGCAGTACTTC	CASSATGAEQYF
.	.	TRBV11-2	TRBJ2-3	TGTGCCAGCAGCTTACGAGGTGGACAGAGGACAGATACGCAGTATTTT	CASSLRGGQRTDTQYF
many	TRBD2	TRBV29-1	TRBJ2-5	TGCAGCGTTAGGGCCGGGGGGGAGACCCAGTACTTC	CSVRAGGETQYF
medium-sized	.	TRBV6-5	TRBJ2-1	TGTGCCAGCACCAAGGATGCTAGGCGGAATGAGCAGTTCTTC	CASTKDARRNEQFF
many	.	TRBV19	TRBJ1-5	TGTGCCAGTAGGGCCCTCCTTGGCAAAAATCAGCCCCAGCATTTT	CASRALLGKNQPQHF
many	TRBD1	TRBV5-1	TRBJ1-2	TGCGCCAGCAGCTTGGCAGGGGGATTCTATGGCTACACCTTC	CASSLAGGFYGYTF
many	.	TRBV7-2	TRBJ1-1	TGTGCCAGCAGCTTAGCTCAGGCTAACACTGAAGCTTTCTTT	CASSLAQANTEAFF
many	.	TRBV18	TRBJ1-1	TGTGCCAGCTCACCACTCTTCCAGGGCCCTGAAGCTTTCTTT	CASSPLFQGPEAFF
many	TRBD1	TRBV7-2	TRBJ1-1	TGTGCCAGCAGCTTTCGACAGGGGCAAGAAGCTTTCTTT	CASSFRQGQEAFF
.	.	TRBV5-1	TRBJ1-1	TGCGCCAGCAGCTCACTGGGAAAGGAGGGCACTGAAGCTTTCTTT	CASSSLGKEGTEAFF
medium-sized	.	TRBV6-5	TRBJ1-6	TGTGCCAGCAGTTACCACGGGCCAAATTCACCCCTCCACTTT	CASSYHGPNSPLHF
many	TRBD2	TRBV3-1	TRBJ2-7	TGTGCCAGCAGCCCCTCAACTAGCGGGGGTTGGTACGAGCAGTACTTC	CASSPSTSGGWYEQYF
many	.	TRBV3-1	TRBJ2-2	TGTGCCAGCAGCCAAGATTCCAGAAAAAGGGCCCCCGGGGAGCTGTTTTTT	CASSQDSRKRAPGELFF
many	.	TRBV12-3/TRBV12-4	TRBJ1-1	TGTGCCAGCAGTCCGCCCCCAGGGTGGGTCGAAGCTTTCTTT	CASSPPPGWVEAFF
many	TRBD1	TRBV3-1	TRBJ2-7	TGTGCCAGCAGCCCGACAGGGGAGCCGGGCATCTACGAGCAGTACTTC	CASSPTGEPGIYEQYF
many	.	TRBV18	TRBJ1-6	TGTGCCAGCTCACCAACGGGGGGGCCACATTCACCCCTCCACTTT	CASSPTGGPHSPLHF
medium-sized	.	TRBV20-1	TRBJ2-1	TGCAGTGCTAGAGATGGGTTGCCTGGGCAGTTCTTC	CSARDGLPGQFF
many	.	TRBV7-9	TRBJ2-3	TGTGCCAGCAGCTACGCCTTAGTTCTGAGAGATACGCAGTATTTT	CASSYALVLRDTQYF
.	.	TRBV6-6	TRBJ1-1	TGTGCCAGCAGTTACTTCGGGGGGTCGGGCACTGAAGCTTTCTTT	CASSYFGGSGTEAFF
many	.	TRBV5-8	TRBJ2-1	TGTGCCAGCAGCTTGCGTCTGAAGATCTACAATGAGCAGTTCTTC	CASSLRLKIYNEQFF
many	.	TRBV2	TRBJ2-1	TGTGCCAGCGTTCAGGGGATCAATGAGCAGTTCTTC	CASVQGINEQFF
many	TRBD1	TRBV11-2	TRBJ2-1	TGTGCCAGCAGCTTAGCACTGAACAGGGGTGGGAATGAGCAGTTCTTC	CASSLALNRGGNEQFF